Here is one TCR beta chain with its context. The sample belongs to a study of blood T cell repertoires in COVID-19. Clones were read by immunoSEQ multiplex PCR, and TCRdb kept only the in-frame ones, dropping some. The sample carries approximately 270,000 clones, 70% to 90% recorded once. CDR1 is LGHDT, CDR2 YNNKEL, per germline (reference sequence). Unmatched junction bases numbered 4, after V lost 0 bases and J lost 6 bases. There are 14 residues in the CDR3. The rearrangement uses TRBV3-1 (or the pseudogene TRBV3-2) and TRBJ2-7; the match to TRBD1 covers 8 bases. Sequencing was done on a sample of PBMCs or T cells enriched from blood (not recorded which). This receptor was obtained from a woman aged 45-65 years who had recovered from COVID-19. The CDR3 sequence is CASSQDQGAPEQYF. CDR3 bases: TGTGCCAGCAGCCAAGATCAGGGGGCCCCCGAGCAGTACTTC.